The 17 T cell receptor beta chains reported below all come from one sample, sequenced in a study of blood T cell dynamics during melanoma immunotherapy. TCRdb's copy holds only in-frame clones and misses some; the assay was immunoSEQ multiplex PCR. Of fewer than 18,000 clones listed, roughly 84% are singletons. Stated time point: pre-treatment baseline. The material was blood, obtained from a patient treated with checkpoint blockade. These receptors were collected from a human donor with melanoma.

The J gene is TRBJ2-5, the V gene TRBV5-4, with 9 bases matching TRBD1. V gave up 4 bases and J gave up 0 bases; unmatched junction bases: 4. The CDR3 totals 15 residues. Per the germline V gene, CDR1 is SGHNT and CDR2 is YYREEE (reference sequence). The CDR3 coding sequence is TGTGCCAGCAGCACCAGACAGGGGGACCAAGAGACCCAGTACTTC. It codes for CASSTRQGDQETQYF.

Here the CDR3 reads CASSWEQGADSPLHF. The CDR3 DNA reads as TGTGCCAGCAGTTGGGAACAGGGGGCCGATTCACCCCTCCACTTT. This sequence joins TRBV6-5 and TRBJ1-6; 9 bases are shared with TRBD1. CDR3 length equals 15 residues. V shed 4 bases, J shed 8 bases, and the junction held 6 bases outside the gene matches. In germline, CDR1 is MNHEY, CDR2 SVGAGI.

The chain couples TRBV7-3 to TRBJ2-7; 7 nucleotides match TRBD2. Germline V gene data show CDR1 as SGHTA and CDR2 as FQGTGA. After removal of 5 bases from V and 2 bases from J, the junction contained 6 bases not matched to a gene. This CDR3 has 14 residues. CDR3 coding DNA: TGTGCCAGCAGCCCGGGGGGATTCACCTACGAGCAGTACTTC. Translation gives CASSPGGFTYEQYF.

The V and J genes are TRBV9 and TRBJ2-4, with 8 bases matching TRBD2. Per germline, CDR1 SGDLS and CDR2 YYNGEE. The CDR3 extends over 14 amino acids. V lost 0 bases to trimming and J lost 6 bases; unmatched junction nucleotides: 2. The chain's CDR3 is CASSVARGGNIQYF. CDR3 bases: TGTGCCAGCAGCGTAGCCCGGGGGGGAAACATTCAGTACTTC.

There are a few counts of this clone. This chain links TRBV7-9 with TRBJ1-2; no clear D. The CDR3 length is 13 residues. From germline, CDR1 is SEHNR and CDR2 FQNEAQ (reference sequence). V was pared by 3 bases and J by 8 bases, with 13 bases between. The CDR3 sequence: CASSFFPLSGYTF. CDR3 sequence (DNA): TGTGCCAGCAGCTTTTTCCCCTTGAGCGGCTACACCTTC. Full variable domain (outside the CDR3, taken from reference TRBV7-9 and TRBJ1-2): DTGVSQNPRHKITKRGQNVTFRCDPISEHNRLYWYRQTLGQGPEFLTYFQNEAQLEKSRLLSDRFSAERPKGSFSTLEIQRTEQGDSAMYLCASSFFPLSGYTFGSGTRLTVV.

The chain joins TRBV5-1 to TRBJ1-2; no definite D call. Germline V CDR1 and CDR2: SGHRS, YFSETQ. Trimming pared 3 bases from V and 8 bases from J, leaving 23 bases between. The CDR3 length is 16 residues. CDR3 in amino acids: CASSSGEPEPHGGYTF. CDR3 coding DNA: TGCGCCAGCAGCTCCGGGGAACCCGAACCGCATGGAGGCTACACCTTC.

The CDR3 bases are TGTGCCAGCAGTTATCAGTACGAGCAGTACTTC. This sequence encodes CASSYQYEQYF. The chain joins TRBV7-9 to TRBJ2-7, with D unresolved. This CDR3 spans 11 amino acids. Germline V CDR1 and CDR2: SEHNR, FQNEAQ (reference sequence). Between the trimmed V and J ends, which lost 6 bases and 4 bases, there was a span of 7 bases.

This chain joins TRBV7-9 and TRBJ2-5; possible D gene TRBD1, 5 bases. The CDR3 runs 17 residues. V was trimmed by 0 bases and J by 0 bases, leaving 14 bases between them. Germline V gene sequence: CDR1 SEHNR, CDR2 FQNEAQ (reference sequence). DNA for the CDR3: TGTGCCAGCAGCTTAGCGCTGGCAGGGTTGTACCAAGAGACCCAGTACTTC. Residues: CASSLALAGLYQETQYF.

The chain links TRBV9 to TRBJ1-3; a possible D gene is TRBD1 (5 bases). V was shortened by 3 bases and J by 0 bases, with 10 bases between the two germline ends. CDR1 and CDR2 (germline): SGDLS, YYNGEE. CDR3 length: 15 amino acids. DNA for the CDR3: TGTGCCAGCAGCGGCCAGGGTCTCTCTGGAAACACCATATATTTT. It yields the protein CASSGQGLSGNTIYF. Filled out from reference TRBV9 and TRBJ1-3, the complete variable domain reads DSGVTQTPKHLITATGQRVTLRCSPRSGDLSVYWYQQSLDQGLQFLIQYYNGEERAKGNILERFSAQQFPDLHSELNLSSLELGDSALYFCASSGQGLSGNTIYFGEGSWLTVV.

The V and J genes are TRBV28 and TRBJ1-5, with D possibly TRBD1 on 5 matching bases. The germline gives CDR1 MDHEN, CDR2 SYDVKM. The CDR3 contains 15 residues. Trimming shortened V by 1 base and J by 5 bases, and 12 bases separated the two germline ends. CDR3 loop: CASSLSGRPHQPQHF. Here the CDR3 DNA reads TGTGCCAGCAGTTTATCGGGACGGCCACATCAGCCCCAGCATTTT.

The V call is TRBV19, the J call TRBJ1-5; D is possibly TRBD1 (5 bases). V lost 4 bases and J lost 1, with 11 bases in between. Per germline, CDR1 LNHDA and CDR2 SQIVND (reference sequence). CDR3 length: 15 amino acids. CDR3 nucleotide sequence: TGTGCCAGTAGTAACCAGGGCTTGAGCAATCAGCCCCAGCATTTT. Protein product: CASSNQGLSNQPQHF.

The CDR3 DNA follows: TGTGCCAGCTTACAGGGAATCTCAGAAAAACTGTTTTTT. It is translated as CASLQGISEKLFF. The chain is built from TRBV6-1 and TRBJ1-4, with D perhaps TRBD1 (6 bases). The CDR3 extends over 13 amino acids. V gave up 8 bases and J gave up 8 bases, with 15 bases separating them. Germline loops: CDR1 MNHNS, CDR2 SASEGT.

This chain connects TRBV6-5 to TRBJ2-5, with TRBD1 as a possible D gene (6 bases). CDR1 is MNHEY and CDR2 is SVGAGI in the germline V gene. V was shortened by 8 bases and J by 14 bases, with 18 bases between the two germline ends. The CDR3 sequence is 11 residues long. The DNA for the CDR3 is TGTGCCAGCGGACCAGGGGAAGGGAGATACTTC. Translating gives CASGPGEGRYF.

The chain couples TRBV6-6 to TRBJ2-7; weak D call: TRBD2 (6 bases). Germline V gene data show CDR1 as MNHNY and CDR2 as SVGAGI (reference sequence). The CDR3 has 13 amino acids. Trimming removed 4 bases at V and 3 bases at J, with 10 bases between. The CDR3 is CASSLGGGYEQYF. The DNA for the CDR3 is TGTGCCAGCAGTTTGGGGGGTGGCTACGAGCAGTACTTC.

Here the CDR3 DNA reads TGCGCCAGCAGCTTGGGTCCCAGGGGATCTAGCACAGATACGCAGTATTTT. Residues: CASSLGPRGSSTDTQYF. The chain has TRBV5-1 and TRBJ2-3; the D gene is possibly TRBD1 (6 bases). Trimming pared 0 bases from V and 0 bases from J, leaving 14 bases between. Germline V gives CDR1 SGHRS, CDR2 YFSETQ. This CDR3 contains 17 residues.

The V and J genes are TRBV4-1 and TRBJ2-6; D ambiguous. Germline CDR1 MGHRA, CDR2 YSYEKL. The CDR3 is 14 amino acids. V was pared by 2 bases and J by 2 bases, with 4 bases between. CDR3 sequence: CASSQSTGANVLTF. CDR3 nucleotide sequence: TGCGCCAGCAGCCAAAGTACTGGGGCCAACGTCCTGACTTTC.

The chain is built from TRBV28 and TRBJ1-2; 8 nucleotides agree with TRBD1. The trim removed 5 bases at V and 4 bases at J, leaving 12 bases unmatched. The germline V gene encodes CDR1 MDHEN and CDR2 SYDVKM. This CDR3 has 16 amino acids. The CDR3 DNA follows: TGTGCCAGCAGTCCCTCAACCGGGACAGGTCCCTATGGCTACACCTTC. This translates into CASSPSTGTGPYGYTF.